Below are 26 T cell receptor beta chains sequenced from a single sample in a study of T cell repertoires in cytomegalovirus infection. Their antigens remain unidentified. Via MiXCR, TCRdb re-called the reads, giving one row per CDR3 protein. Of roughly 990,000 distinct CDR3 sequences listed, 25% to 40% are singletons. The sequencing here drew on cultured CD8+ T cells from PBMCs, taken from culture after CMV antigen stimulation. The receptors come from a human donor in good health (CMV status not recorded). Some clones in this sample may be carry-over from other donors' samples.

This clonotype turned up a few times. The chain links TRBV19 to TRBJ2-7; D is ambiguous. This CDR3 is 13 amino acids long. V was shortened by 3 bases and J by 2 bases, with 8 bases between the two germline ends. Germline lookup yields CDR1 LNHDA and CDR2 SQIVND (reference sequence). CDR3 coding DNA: TGTGCCAGTAGTATGGGCCTCCCCTACGAGCAGTACTTC. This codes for CASSMGLPYEQYF.

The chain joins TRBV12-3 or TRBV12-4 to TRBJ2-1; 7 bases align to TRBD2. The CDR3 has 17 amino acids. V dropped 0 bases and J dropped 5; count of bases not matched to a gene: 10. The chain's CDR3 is CASSLAALASGDNEQFF. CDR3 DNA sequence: TGTGCCAGCAGTTTAGCGGCTTTGGCTAGCGGAGACAATGAGCAGTTCTTC.

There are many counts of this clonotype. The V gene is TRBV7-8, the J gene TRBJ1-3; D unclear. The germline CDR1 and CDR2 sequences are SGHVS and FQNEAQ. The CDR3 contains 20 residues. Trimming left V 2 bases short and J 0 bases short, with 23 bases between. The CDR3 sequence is CASSLWVPAGSGNSGNTIYF. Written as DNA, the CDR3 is TGTGCCAGCAGCTTATGGGTTCCCGCCGGATCCGGGAACTCTGGAAACACCATATATTTT.

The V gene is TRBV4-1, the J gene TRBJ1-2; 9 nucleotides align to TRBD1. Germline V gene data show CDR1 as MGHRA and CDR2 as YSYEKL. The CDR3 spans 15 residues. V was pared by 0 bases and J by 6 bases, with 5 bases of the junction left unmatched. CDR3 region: CASSQETGGFDGYTF. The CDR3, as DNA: TGCGCCAGCAGCCAAGAAACAGGGGGCTTCGATGGCTACACCTTC.

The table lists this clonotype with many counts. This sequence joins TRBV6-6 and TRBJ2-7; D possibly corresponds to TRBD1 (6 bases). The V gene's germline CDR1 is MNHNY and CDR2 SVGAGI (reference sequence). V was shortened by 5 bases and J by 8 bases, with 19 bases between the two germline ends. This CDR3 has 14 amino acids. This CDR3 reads CASSNPDRVLQQYV. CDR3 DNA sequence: TGTGCCAGCAGTAACCCGGACAGAGTCCTGCAGCAGTACGTC.

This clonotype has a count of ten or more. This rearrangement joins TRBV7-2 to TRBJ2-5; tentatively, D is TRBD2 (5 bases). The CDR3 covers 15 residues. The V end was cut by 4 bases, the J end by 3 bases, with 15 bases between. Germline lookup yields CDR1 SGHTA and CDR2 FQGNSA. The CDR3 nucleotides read TGTGCCAGCAGCTCCGGTATTACCGGGAAAGAGACCCAGTACTTC. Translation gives CASSSGITGKETQYF.

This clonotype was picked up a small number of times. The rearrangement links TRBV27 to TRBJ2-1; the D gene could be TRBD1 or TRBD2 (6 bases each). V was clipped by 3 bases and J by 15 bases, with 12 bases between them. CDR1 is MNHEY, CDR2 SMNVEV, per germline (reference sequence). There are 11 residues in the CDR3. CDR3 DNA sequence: TGTGCCAGCAGTTTTGGGGGGCCACCGTTCTTC. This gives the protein CASSFGGPPFF.

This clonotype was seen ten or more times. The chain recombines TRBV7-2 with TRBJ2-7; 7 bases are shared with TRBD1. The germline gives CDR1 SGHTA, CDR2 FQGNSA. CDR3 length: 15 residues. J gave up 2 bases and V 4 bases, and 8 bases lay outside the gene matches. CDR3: CASSYGTAVTYEQYV. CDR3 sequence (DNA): TGTGCCAGCAGCTATGGGACAGCTGTCACCTACGAGCAGTACGTC.

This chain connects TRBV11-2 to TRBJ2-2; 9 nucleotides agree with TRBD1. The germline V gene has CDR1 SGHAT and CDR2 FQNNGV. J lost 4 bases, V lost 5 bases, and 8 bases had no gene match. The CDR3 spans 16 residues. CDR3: CASSMIPGQGTGELFF. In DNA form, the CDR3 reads TGTGCCAGCAGCATGATCCCGGGACAGGGCACCGGGGAGCTGTTTTTT.

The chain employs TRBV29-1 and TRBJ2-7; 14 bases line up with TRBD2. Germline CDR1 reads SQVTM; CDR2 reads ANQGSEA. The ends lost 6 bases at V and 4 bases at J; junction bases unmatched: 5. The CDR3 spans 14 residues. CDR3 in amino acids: CSVEGLAGDYEQYF. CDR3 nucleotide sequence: TGCAGCGTGGAGGGACTAGCGGGGGATTACGAGCAGTACTTC.

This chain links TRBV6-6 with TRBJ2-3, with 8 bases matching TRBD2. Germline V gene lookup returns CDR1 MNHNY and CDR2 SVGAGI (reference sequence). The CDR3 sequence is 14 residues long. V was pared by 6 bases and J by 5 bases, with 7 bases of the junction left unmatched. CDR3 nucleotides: TGTGCCAGCAGGACGGGGGGGCCGATAGATACGCAGTATTTT. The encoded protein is CASRTGGPIDTQYF.

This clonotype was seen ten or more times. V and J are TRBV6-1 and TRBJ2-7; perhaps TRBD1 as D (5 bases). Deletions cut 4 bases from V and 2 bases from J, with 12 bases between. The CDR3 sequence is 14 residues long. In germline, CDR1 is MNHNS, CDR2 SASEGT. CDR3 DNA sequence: TGTGCCAGCAGTGCTCGACAGTACCCCTACGAGCAGTACTTC. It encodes CASSARQYPYEQYF.

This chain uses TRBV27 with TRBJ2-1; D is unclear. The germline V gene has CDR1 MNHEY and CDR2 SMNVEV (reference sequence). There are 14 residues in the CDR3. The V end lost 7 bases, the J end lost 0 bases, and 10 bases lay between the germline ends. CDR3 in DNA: TGTGCCAGCACCTGGAGTAGCTCCTACAATGAGCAGTTCTTC. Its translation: CASTWSSSYNEQFF.

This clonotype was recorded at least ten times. The CDR3, as DNA: TGTGCCAGCAGCTTAGGGCAATATAGCAATCAGCCCCAGCATTTT. It encodes CASSLGQYSNQPQHF. V usage is TRBV7-8 and J usage is TRBJ1-5, with D hard to call. The V gene lost 1 base and the J gene lost 0 bases, with 7 bases spanning the gap. Germline V gene data show CDR1 as SGHVS and CDR2 as FQNEAQ. The CDR3 runs 15 residues.

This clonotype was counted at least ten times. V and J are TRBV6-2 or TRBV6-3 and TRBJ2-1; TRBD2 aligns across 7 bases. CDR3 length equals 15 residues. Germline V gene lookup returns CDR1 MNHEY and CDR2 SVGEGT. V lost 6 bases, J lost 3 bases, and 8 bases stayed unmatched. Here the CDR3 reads CASRPLGGSYNEQFF. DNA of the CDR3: TGTGCCAGCAGGCCTCTCGGGGGGAGCTACAATGAGCAGTTCTTC.

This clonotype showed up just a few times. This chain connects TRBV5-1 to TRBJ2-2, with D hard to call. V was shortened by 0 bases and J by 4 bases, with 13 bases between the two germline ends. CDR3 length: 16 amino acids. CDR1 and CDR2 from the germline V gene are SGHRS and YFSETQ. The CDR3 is CASSLVSSLFTGELFF. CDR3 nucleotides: TGCGCCAGCAGCTTGGTGTCCAGCTTATTCACCGGGGAGCTGTTTTTT.

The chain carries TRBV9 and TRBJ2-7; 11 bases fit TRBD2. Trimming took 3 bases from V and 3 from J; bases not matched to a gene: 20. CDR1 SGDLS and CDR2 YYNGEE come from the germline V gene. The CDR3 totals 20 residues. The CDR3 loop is CASSGMRRLAGGGSYYEQYV. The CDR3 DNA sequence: TGTGCCAGCAGCGGAATGCGGAGGCTAGCGGGGGGCGGGAGTTACTACGAGCAGTACGTC.

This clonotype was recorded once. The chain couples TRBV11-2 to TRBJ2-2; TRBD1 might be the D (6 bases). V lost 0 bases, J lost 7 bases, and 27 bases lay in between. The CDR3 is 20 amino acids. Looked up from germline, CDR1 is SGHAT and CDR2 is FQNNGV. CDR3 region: CASSLDPPPPGQPVGGELFF. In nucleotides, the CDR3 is TGTGCCAGCAGCTTAGACCCGCCTCCCCCGGGACAACCCGTTGGCGGGGAGCTGTTTTTT.

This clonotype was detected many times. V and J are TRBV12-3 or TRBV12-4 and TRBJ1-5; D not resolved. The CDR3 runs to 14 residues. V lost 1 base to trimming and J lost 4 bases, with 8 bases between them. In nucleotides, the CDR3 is TGTGCCAGCAGTTTAGGAGACCGTAATCAGCCCCAGCATTTT. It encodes CASSLGDRNQPQHF.

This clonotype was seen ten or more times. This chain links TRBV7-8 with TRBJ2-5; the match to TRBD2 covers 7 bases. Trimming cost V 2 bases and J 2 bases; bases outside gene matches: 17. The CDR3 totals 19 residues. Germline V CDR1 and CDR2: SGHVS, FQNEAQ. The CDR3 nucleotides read TGTGCCAGCAGCTTATCCCCTCCCGGGCTGGCGGGGGATCAAGAGACCCAGTACTTC. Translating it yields CASSLSPPGLAGDQETQYF.

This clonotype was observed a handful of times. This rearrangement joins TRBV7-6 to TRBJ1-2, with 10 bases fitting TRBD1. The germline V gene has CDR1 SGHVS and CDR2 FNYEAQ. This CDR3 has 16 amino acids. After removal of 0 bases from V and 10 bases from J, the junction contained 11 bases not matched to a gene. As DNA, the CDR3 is TGTGCCAGCAGCTTAGCGGAAAGGAGGGGACAGGGGAACTACACCTTC. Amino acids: CASSLAERRGQGNYTF.

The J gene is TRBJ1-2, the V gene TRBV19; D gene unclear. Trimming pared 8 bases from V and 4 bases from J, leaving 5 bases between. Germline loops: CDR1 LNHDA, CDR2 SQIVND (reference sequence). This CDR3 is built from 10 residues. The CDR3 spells CASGLYGYTF. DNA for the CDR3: TGTGCCAGTGGTCTCTATGGCTACACCTTC.

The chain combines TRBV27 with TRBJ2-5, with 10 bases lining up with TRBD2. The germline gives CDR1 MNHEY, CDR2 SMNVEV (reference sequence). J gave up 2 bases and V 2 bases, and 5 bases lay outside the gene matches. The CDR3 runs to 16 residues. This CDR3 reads CASSLVIAGGQETQYF. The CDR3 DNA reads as TGTGCCAGCAGTTTAGTGATAGCGGGGGGACAAGAGACCCAGTACTTC.

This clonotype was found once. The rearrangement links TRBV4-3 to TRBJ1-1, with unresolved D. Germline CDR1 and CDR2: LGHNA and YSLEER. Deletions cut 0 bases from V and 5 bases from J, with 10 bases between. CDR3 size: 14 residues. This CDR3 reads CASSQDFEGTEAFF. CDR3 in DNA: TGCGCCAGCAGCCAAGATTTTGAGGGTACTGAAGCTTTCTTT.

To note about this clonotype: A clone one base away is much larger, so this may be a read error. The CDR3 DNA reads as TGTGCCAGCAGCCCCCCCCACAATGAGCAGTTCTTC. Protein: CASSPPHNEQFF. V and J are TRBV9 and TRBJ2-1, with unresolved D. This CDR3 comprises 12 residues. V lost 4 bases to trimming and J lost 5 bases, with 7 bases between them. The germline V gene has CDR1 SGDLS and CDR2 YYNGEE.

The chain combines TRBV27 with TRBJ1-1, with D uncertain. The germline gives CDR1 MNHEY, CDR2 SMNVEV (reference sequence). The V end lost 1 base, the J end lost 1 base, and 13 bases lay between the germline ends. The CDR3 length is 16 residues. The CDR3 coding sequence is TGTGCCAGCAGTTTATTCCCGAACGCACAGAACACTGAAGCTTTCTTT. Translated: CASSLFPNAQNTEAFF.